Below are 6 T cell receptor beta chains sequenced from a single sample in a study of early T cells in non-severe SARS-CoV-2 infection. TCRdb called the 5' RACE reads again in MiXCR, with one record for every CDR3 protein. The sample lists around 98,000 distinct CDR3 sequences; about 11% were seen once. Sequencing input: whole blood. These TCRs come from an adult who was a healthcare worker with PCR-confirmed SARS-CoV-2 infection or an uninfected control (not recorded which).

This clonotype was detected a few times. CDR3 coding DNA: TGCGCCAGCAGCCAAGATGGGGACGAGCAGTACTTC. This gives the protein CASSQDGDEQYF. This sequence joins TRBV4-1 and TRBJ2-7; D gene ambiguous. Per germline, CDR1 MGHRA and CDR2 YSYEKL. This CDR3 has 12 residues. Deletions cut 0 bases from V and 5 bases from J, with 5 bases between.

This clonotype was seen repeatedly, ten times or more. V and J are TRBV30 and TRBJ1-1; TRBD1 agrees at 7 bases. Trimming took 5 bases from V and 8 from J; bases not matched to a gene: 8. The CDR3 is made up of 12 amino acids. The germline CDR1 and CDR2 sequences are GTSNPN and SVGIG (reference sequence). This chain's CDR3 is CAWEGRDSEAFF. CDR3 DNA sequence: TGTGCCTGGGAGGGGAGGGACAGCGAAGCTTTCTTT.

The chain has TRBV3-1 and TRBJ2-2, with D perhaps given as TRBD1 or TRBD2 (5 bases each). CDR3 length equals 13 residues. Germline CDR1 is LGHDT and CDR2 is YNNKEL (reference sequence). Trimming took off 4 bases at V and 8 bases at J, with 11 bases between the two ends. The CDR3 coding sequence is TGTGCCAGCAGCCTGGGACGTTCGGGGGAGCTGTTTTTT. Encoded protein: CASSLGRSGELFF.

This clonotype was recorded at least ten times. The chain combines TRBV7-2 with TRBJ2-7; tentative D call: TRBD2 (6 bases). The germline V gene has CDR1 SGHTA and CDR2 FQGNSA. This CDR3 is 15 amino acids long. Trimming pared 3 bases from V and 0 bases from J, leaving 12 bases between. CDR3 amino acids: CASSFASASSYEQYF. The CDR3 DNA is TGTGCCAGCAGCTTTGCTAGCGCAAGCTCCTACGAGCAGTACTTC. Full variable domain (missing parts from reference TRBV7-2 and TRBJ2-7): GAGVSQSPSNKVTEKGKDVELRCDPISGHTALYWYRQSLGQGLEFLIYFQGNSAPDKSGLPSDRFSAERTGGSVSTLTIQRTQQEDSAVYLCASSFASASSYEQYFGPGTRLTVT.

The gene calls are TRBV12-2 and TRBJ2-7. TRBV12-2 is noted as a pseudogene. This CDR3 has 12 amino acids. The CDR3 protein is CASREVFDEQYF. Here the CDR3 DNA reads TGTGCAAGTCGAGAGGTATTCGACGAGCAGTACTTC.

This clonotype was detected ten times or more. This chain connects TRBV20-1 to TRBJ2-7; 9 nucleotides line up with TRBD2. Trimming took 0 bases from V and 4 from J; bases not matched to a gene: 7. Germline V CDR1 and CDR2: DFQATT, SNEGSKA (reference sequence). This CDR3 is 15 amino acids long. Here the CDR3 DNA reads TGCAGTGCTAGAGATCCCGGGACTAGCAGATACGAGCAGTACTTC. It codes for CSARDPGTSRYEQYF.